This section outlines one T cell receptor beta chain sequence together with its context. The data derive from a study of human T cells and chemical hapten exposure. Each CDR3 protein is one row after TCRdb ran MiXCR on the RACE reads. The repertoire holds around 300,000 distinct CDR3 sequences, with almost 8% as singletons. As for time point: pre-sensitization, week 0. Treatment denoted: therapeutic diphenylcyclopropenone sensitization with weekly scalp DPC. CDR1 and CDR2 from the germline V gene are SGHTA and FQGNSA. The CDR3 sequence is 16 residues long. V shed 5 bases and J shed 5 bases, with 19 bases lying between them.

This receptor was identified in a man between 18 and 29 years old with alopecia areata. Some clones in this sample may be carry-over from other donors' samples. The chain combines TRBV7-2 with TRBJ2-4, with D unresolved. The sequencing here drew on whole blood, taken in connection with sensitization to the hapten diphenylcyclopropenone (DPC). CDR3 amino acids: CASSPSPWTRENIQYF. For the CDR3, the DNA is TGTGCCAGCAGCCCCTCGCCGTGGACGAGAGAAAACATTCAGTACTTC.